The next 23 T cell receptor beta chains were all read from a single sample in a study of T cells in Graves' hyperthyroidism and ophthalmopathy. There were TCR beta CDR3 regions amplified from RNA transcripts. A set of HTBI primers served as the primers for a first-round RT-PCR of the TCR CDR3. TCRdb reprocessed the multiplex PCR reads via MiXCR and lists one record per CDR3 protein. The sample records about 280,000 distinct CDR3 sequences, less than 30% being singletons. The material sequenced was blood. The receptors were sampled from a man aged 35-49 years with Graves' hyperthyroidism that later progressed to Graves' ophthalmopathy.

This clonotype was detected many times. The J gene is TRBJ1-6, the V gene TRBV11-2; D gene uncertain. Looked up from germline, CDR1 is SGHAT and CDR2 is FQNNGV. The CDR3 covers 13 residues. The ends were cut back, 8 bases at V and 7 bases at J, with 12 bases in the middle. This CDR3 is CASEQKTNSPLHF. Here the CDR3 DNA reads TGTGCCAGCGAACAGAAGACCAATTCACCCCTCCACTTT.

Many counts were recorded for this clonotype. The rearrangement links TRBV24-1 to TRBJ1-5; a possible D gene is TRBD1 (5 bases). This CDR3 is 14 amino acids long. Deletions cut 4 bases from V and 10 bases from J, with 16 bases between. Germline V lookup: CDR1 KGHDR, CDR2 SFDVKD. The DNA of the CDR3 is TGTGCCACCAGTGACCCGGGGACGACTCGACCCCAGCATTTT. Encoded protein: CATSDPGTTRPQHF.

This clonotype has more than one count but fewer than ten. The chain links TRBV12-3 or TRBV12-4 to TRBJ2-7; either TRBD1 or TRBD2 may supply D (5 bases each). The CDR3 runs 15 residues. V dropped 6 bases and J dropped 7 bases, with 22 bases sitting between them. CDR3 sequence (DNA): TGTGCCAGCAGCTTTTTAGCAGGGAACTCGGGGGAGCAGTACTTC. Amino acid sequence: CASSFLAGNSGEQYF.

This clonotype showed up many times. The J gene is TRBJ2-5, the V gene TRBV12-3 or TRBV12-4, with a possible D match to TRBD1 (6 bases). CDR3 length: 16 amino acids. Trimming took 2 bases from V and 4 from J, leaving 17 bases between them. CDR3 amino acids: CASSLPSSTGIETQYF. CDR3 coding DNA: TGTGCCAGCAGTTTACCAAGTTCCACAGGGATAGAGACCCAGTACTTC.

This clonotype was found many times. The V and J genes are TRBV18 and TRBJ2-4, with 8 bases that match TRBD1. The CDR3 sequence is 15 residues long. Germline V gene data show CDR1 as KGHSH and CDR2 as LQKENI. Unmatched junction bases numbered 4, after V lost 2 bases and J lost 4 bases. CDR3 amino acids: CASSPRGQEKNIQYF. CDR3 nucleotides: TGTGCCAGCTCACCAAGGGGACAGGAGAAAAACATTCAGTACTTC.

This chain uses TRBV13 with TRBJ1-2; maybe TRBD1 (5 bases). This CDR3 is built from 16 residues. CDR1 PRHDT and CDR2 FYEKMQ come from the germline V gene (reference sequence). V was cut by 0 bases and J by 2 bases, with 13 bases left in between. This CDR3 is CASSLGLGTGNYGYTF. The CDR3 nucleotides are TGTGCCAGCAGCTTAGGGTTGGGGACGGGGAACTATGGCTACACCTTC. The complete variable domain, with remaining parts taken from reference TRBV13 and TRBJ1-2, reads AAGVIQSPRHLIKEKRETATLKCYPIPRHDTVYWYQQGPGQDPQFLISFYEKMQSDKGSIPDRFSAQQFSDYHSELNMSSLELGDSALYFCASSLGLGTGNYGYTFGSGTRLTVV.

This clonotype has ten or more counts. V and J are TRBV12-3 or TRBV12-4 and TRBJ1-6; 7 bases agree with TRBD1. There are 14 residues in the CDR3. Unmatched junction bases numbered 8, after V lost 8 bases and J lost 7 bases. This CDR3 is CASGKNRGNSPLHF. In DNA form, the CDR3 reads TGTGCCAGCGGAAAAAACAGGGGAAATTCACCCCTCCACTTT.

In this sample, this clonotype turned up many times. V gene TRBV20-1 combines with J gene TRBJ1-2; TRBD1 is a possible D gene (5 bases). This CDR3 is 11 amino acids long. The germline CDR1 and CDR2 sequences are DFQATT and SNEGSKA (reference sequence). Trimming cost V 6 bases and J 3 bases, with 8 bases left between them. The CDR3 coding sequence is TGCAGTGCAGGGGAAGACTATGGCTACACCTTC. Translation: CSAGEDYGYTF.

This clonotype was detected ten times or more. The chain links TRBV5-5 to TRBJ1-1; TRBD1 matches at 8 bases. The V segment lost 0 bases and the J segment 0 bases; nucleotides outside the gene matches: 4. Germline assignment: CDR1 SGHKS and CDR2 YYEKEE (reference sequence). There are 16 residues in the CDR3. The CDR3 loop reads CASSLAGGRLNTEAFF. The CDR3 nucleotides are TGTGCCAGCAGCTTGGCAGGGGGCCGACTGAACACTGAAGCTTTCTTT.

This clonotype has just a few counts. Being one base from a much bigger clone, this may be a read error. The CDR3 coding sequence is TGCAGTGCCAAGGGAGGGAACACTGAAGCTTCCTTT. This translates into CSAKGGNTEASF. The V and J genes are TRBV20-1 and TRBJ1-1; D gene unclear. The CDR3 is 12 amino acids. Germline V lookup: CDR1 DFQATT, CDR2 SNEGSKA (reference sequence).

At least ten counts were recorded for this clonotype. V gene TRBV6-2 or TRBV6-3 combines with J gene TRBJ1-1; no definite D call. The CDR3 loop spans 12 amino acids. Trimming shortened V by 6 bases and J by 6 bases, and 11 bases separated the two germline ends. CDR1 and CDR2 (germline): MNHEY, SVGEGT. The CDR3 loop reads CASRTNGPEAFF. The DNA for the CDR3 is TGTGCCAGCAGAACAAACGGACCTGAAGCTTTCTTT.

This clonotype occurred many times. The chain recombines TRBV12-3 or TRBV12-4 with TRBJ2-2, with TRBD2 identical over 10 bases. Losses at the gene ends were 6 bases for V and 0 bases for J; bases not matched to a gene: 7. The CDR3 is made up of 17 amino acids. The chain's CDR3 is CASRGLGTSANTGELFF. The CDR3 coding sequence is TGTGCCAGCAGGGGCCTGGGGACTAGCGCGAACACCGGGGAGCTGTTTTTT.

This clonotype has a count of ten or more. V is TRBV7-9 and J is TRBJ2-5, with D possibly matching TRBD1 (5 bases). This CDR3 comprises 15 residues. Germline V lookup: CDR1 SEHNR, CDR2 FQNEAQ (reference sequence). The ends were cut back, 3 bases at V and 6 bases at J, with 17 bases in the middle. The CDR3 spells CASSFLSGPGKTQYF. The CDR3 nucleotides read TGTGCCAGCAGCTTTTTATCCGGGCCAGGGAAGACCCAGTACTTC.

On this clonotype: A read error may be the cause here, since a much bigger clone is one base away. The conserved phenylalanine or tryptophan normally closing the CDR3 is absent here, so this likely arose from a read error. The rearrangement joins TRBV7-3 to TRBJ1-1; a possible D gene is TRBD1 (5 bases). V lost 5 bases and J 4 bases, leaving 14 bases between the germline ends. Per the germline V gene, CDR1 is SGHTA and CDR2 is FQGTGA. CDR3 length: 14 residues. In DNA form, the CDR3 reads TGTGCCAGCAGCCTCTCGGCAGGGTCCACTGAAGCTTTCTCT. Protein: CASSLSAGSTEAFS.

This clonotype was recorded at least ten times. J is TRBJ1-2 and V is TRBV7-9, with D possibly being TRBD1 (6 bases). Germline loops: CDR1 SEHNR, CDR2 FQNEAQ (reference sequence). This CDR3 has 15 amino acids. The V and J ends lost 6 bases and 0 bases respectively, with 14 bases between them. DNA of the CDR3: TGTGCCAGCAGTACGACAGGAAGAGCTAACTATGGCTACACCTTC. Translation gives CASSTTGRANYGYTF. Full variable domain (outside the CDR3, taken from reference TRBV7-9 and TRBJ1-2): DTGVSQNPRHKITKRGQNVTFRCDPISEHNRLYWYRQTLGQGPEFLTYFQNEAQLEKSRLLSDRFSAERPKGSFSTLEIQRTEQGDSAMYLCASSTTGRANYGYTFGSGTRLTVV.

The chain joins TRBV6-2 or TRBV6-3 to TRBJ2-7, with 7 positions matching TRBD2. This CDR3 is built from 14 residues. Unmatched junction bases numbered 11, after V lost 10 bases and J lost 2 bases. Germline loops: CDR1 MNHEY, CDR2 SVGEGT. CDR3 protein: CAISRAAGTYEQYF. The DNA for the CDR3 is TGTGCCATCTCCAGAGCAGCGGGAACCTACGAGCAGTACTTC.

This clonotype appeared a few times. CDR3 amino acids: CASIAWGETQYF. Written as DNA, the CDR3 is TGTGCCAGCATTGCTTGGGGAGAGACCCAGTACTTC. V is TRBV2 and J is TRBJ2-5, with D uncertain. The CDR3 has 12 amino acids. CDR1 is SNHLY and CDR2 is FYNNEI in the germline V gene. V was pared by 7 bases and J by 4 bases, with 10 bases between.

This clonotype was counted at least ten times. The gene calls are TRBV6-5 and TRBJ2-5; 8 nucleotides match TRBD2. V was clipped by 1 base and J by 2 bases; unmatched bases: 3. CDR1 and CDR2 (germline): MNHEY, SVGAGI. This CDR3 spans 15 amino acids. The CDR3 is CASSYYGGVQETQYF. The CDR3 DNA follows: TGTGCCAGCAGTTACTACGGGGGGGTTCAAGAGACCCAGTACTTC.

The chain uses TRBV30 and TRBJ1-5; D possibly corresponds to TRBD1 (6 bases). Germline V gene sequence: CDR1 GTSNPN, CDR2 SVGIG (reference sequence). Trimming pared 3 bases from V and 4 bases from J, leaving 10 bases between. This CDR3 has 13 amino acids. For the CDR3, the DNA is TGTGCCTGGAGGGCGGGACAAAATCAGCCCCAGCATTTT. Translated: CAWRAGQNQPQHF.

This clonotype was counted only a few times. The chain recombines TRBV20-1 with TRBJ2-5; D unclear. V was pared by 0 bases and J by 9 bases, with 14 bases between. Germline CDR1 reads DFQATT; CDR2 reads SNEGSKA (reference sequence). The CDR3 spans 13 residues. The CDR3 loop reads CSARDRLGQAQYF. The CDR3, as DNA: TGCAGTGCTAGAGATAGGCTAGGTCAGGCCCAGTACTTC.

This clonotype has just one count. For the CDR3, the DNA is TGTGCCAGCAGTTACTCCGGGACTAGCGAATACACCGGGGAGCTGTTTTTT. Amino acids: CASSYSGTSEYTGELFF. This rearrangement joins TRBV6-5 to TRBJ2-2; 10 bases map to TRBD2. The CDR3 sequence is 17 residues long. From germline, CDR1 is MNHEY and CDR2 SVGAGI. The junction had 4 bases not matched to a gene; V was cut back by 0 bases and J by 3 bases.

The rearrangement joins TRBV12-3 or TRBV12-4 to TRBJ1-1, with 7 bases lining up with TRBD1. The CDR3 extends over 15 amino acids. V lost 8 bases, J lost 3 bases, and 12 bases stayed unmatched. The CDR3 DNA reads TGTGCCAGCTCCCCTTGGGGCCAGGGGGACACTGAAGCTTTCTTT. This translates into CASSPWGQGDTEAFF.

This clonotype was picked up many times. The rearrangement uses TRBV28 and TRBJ1-5, with TRBD1 as a possible D gene (5 bases). With 2 bases removed from V and 2 bases from J, the gap between germline ends came to 10 bases. The CDR3 sequence is 15 residues long. Per the germline V gene, CDR1 is MDHEN and CDR2 is SYDVKM. CDR3 DNA: TGTGCCAGCAGTTTAGCAGGGATGGGCAATCAGCCCCAGCATTTT. Its translation: CASSLAGMGNQPQHF.